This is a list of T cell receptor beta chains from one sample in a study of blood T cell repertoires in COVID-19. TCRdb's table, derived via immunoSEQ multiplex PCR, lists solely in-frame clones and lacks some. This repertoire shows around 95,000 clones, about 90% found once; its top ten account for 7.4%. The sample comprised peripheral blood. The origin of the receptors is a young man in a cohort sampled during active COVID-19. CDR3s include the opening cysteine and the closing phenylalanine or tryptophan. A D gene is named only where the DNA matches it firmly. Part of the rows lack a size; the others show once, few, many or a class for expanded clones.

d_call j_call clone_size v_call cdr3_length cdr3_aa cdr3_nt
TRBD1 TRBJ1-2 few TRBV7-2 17 CASSPRDRARANYGYTF TGTGCCAGCAGCCCCCGGGACAGGGCTAGAGCTAACTATGGCTACACCTTC
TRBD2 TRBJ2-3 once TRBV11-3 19 CASSPGLAFPPVATDTQYF TGTGCCAGCAGCCCGGGACTAGCGTTTCCCCCGGTTGCCACAGATACGCAGTATTTT
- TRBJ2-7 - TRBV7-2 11 CASSLVNEQYF TGTGCCAGCAGCTTAGTTAACGAGCAGTACTTC
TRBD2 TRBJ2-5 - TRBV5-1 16 CASSIAGTSGQETQYF TGCGCCAGCAGCATAGCCGGGACTAGCGGACAAGAGACCCAGTACTTC
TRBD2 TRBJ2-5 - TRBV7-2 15 CASSFTSGGPETQYF TGTGCCAGCAGCTTCACTAGCGGGGGGCCGGAGACCCAGTACTTC
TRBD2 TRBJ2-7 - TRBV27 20 CASSLTIGTSGGAKRYEQYF TGTGCCAGCAGCTTGACTATCGGGACTAGCGGGGGAGCGAAACGTTACGAGCAGTACTTC
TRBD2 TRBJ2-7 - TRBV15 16 CATSREIAGGSYEQYF TGTGCCACCAGCAGAGAAATAGCGGGGGGCTCCTACGAGCAGTACTTC
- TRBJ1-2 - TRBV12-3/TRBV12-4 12 CASSLGTRGYTF TGTGCCAGCAGTCTTGGGACACGTGGCTACACCTTC
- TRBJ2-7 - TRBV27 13 CASSPTSTYEQYF TGTGCCAGCAGTCCCACCTCTACCTACGAGCAGTACTTC
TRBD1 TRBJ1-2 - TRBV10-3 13 CAISGRQGYGYTF TGTGCCATCAGTGGACGACAGGGCTATGGCTACACCTTC
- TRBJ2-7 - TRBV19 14 CASSILVGSYEQYF TGTGCCAGTAGTATTTTGGTGGGCAGCTACGAGCAGTACTTC
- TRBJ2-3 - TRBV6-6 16 CASSYWAGTSTDTQYF TGTGCCAGCAGTTACTGGGCAGGGACTAGCACAGATACGCAGTATTTT
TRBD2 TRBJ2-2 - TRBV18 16 CASSPLSGANTGELFF TGTGCCAGCTCACCCCTTAGCGGGGCGAACACCGGGGAGCTGTTTTTT
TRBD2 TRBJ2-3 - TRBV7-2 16 CASSLGLAGGLRTQYF TGTGCCAGCAGCTTAGGACTAGCGGGGGGGCTCCGTACGCAGTATTTT
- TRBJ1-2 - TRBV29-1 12 CSGGGQSYGYTF TGCAGCGGCGGGGGGCAGTCCTATGGCTACACCTTC
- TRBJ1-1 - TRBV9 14 CASSPHRANTEAFF TGTGCCAGCAGCCCCCACAGGGCCAACACTGAAGCTTTCTTT
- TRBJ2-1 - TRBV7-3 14 CASSLAGPYNEQFF TGTGCCAGCAGCTTAGCGGGACCTTACAATGAGCAGTTCTTC
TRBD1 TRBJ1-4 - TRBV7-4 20 CASSYRYRDRGAEANEKLFF TGTGCCAGCAGTTACAGATACCGAGACAGGGGCGCAGAGGCTAATGAAAAACTGTTTTTT
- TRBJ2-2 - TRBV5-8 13 CASRRGRTGELFF TGTGCCAGCCGCAGGGGAAGGACCGGGGAGCTGTTTTTT
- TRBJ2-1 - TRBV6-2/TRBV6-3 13 CASSNYLANEQFF TGTGCCAGCAGCAATTACCTAGCGAACGAGCAGTTCTTC
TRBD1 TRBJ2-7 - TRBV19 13 CASSTGTGREQYF TGTGCCAGTAGCACCGGGACAGGACGCGAGCAGTACTTC
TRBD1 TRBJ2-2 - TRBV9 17 CASSLRPAGQGTGELFF TGTGCCAGCAGCCTAAGGCCCGCGGGACAGGGGACCGGGGAGCTGTTTTTT
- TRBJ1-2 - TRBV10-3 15 CAISDPWGDTLGYTF TGTGCCATCAGTGACCCTTGGGGGGATACTCTTGGCTACACCTTC
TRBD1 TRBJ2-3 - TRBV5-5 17 CASSLIMGQVGTDTQYF TGTGCCAGCAGCCTAATTATGGGACAGGTTGGCACAGATACGCAGTATTTT